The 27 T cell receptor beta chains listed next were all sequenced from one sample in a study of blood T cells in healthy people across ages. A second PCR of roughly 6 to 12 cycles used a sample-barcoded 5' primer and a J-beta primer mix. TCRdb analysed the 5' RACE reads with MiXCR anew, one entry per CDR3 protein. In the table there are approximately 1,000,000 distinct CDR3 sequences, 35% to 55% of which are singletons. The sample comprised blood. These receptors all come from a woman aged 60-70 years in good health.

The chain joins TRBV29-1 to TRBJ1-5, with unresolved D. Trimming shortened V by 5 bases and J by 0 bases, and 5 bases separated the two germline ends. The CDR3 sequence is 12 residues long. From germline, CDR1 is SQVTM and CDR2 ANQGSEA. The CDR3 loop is CSVQVSNQPQHF. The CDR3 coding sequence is TGCAGCGTTCAGGTTAGCAATCAGCCCCAGCATTTT.

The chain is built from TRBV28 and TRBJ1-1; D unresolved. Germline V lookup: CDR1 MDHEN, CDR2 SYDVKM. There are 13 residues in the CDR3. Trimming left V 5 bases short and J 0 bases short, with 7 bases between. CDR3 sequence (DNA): TGTGCCAGCAGTCGGCGGATGAACACTGAAGCTTTCTTT. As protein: CASSRRMNTEAFF.

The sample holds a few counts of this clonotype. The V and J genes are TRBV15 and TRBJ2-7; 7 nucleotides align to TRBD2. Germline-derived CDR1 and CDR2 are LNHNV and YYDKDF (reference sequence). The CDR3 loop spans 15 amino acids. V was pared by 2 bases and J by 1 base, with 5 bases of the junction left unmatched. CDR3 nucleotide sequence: TGTGCCACCAGCAGACAGGGAGGGACGTCCTACGAGCAGTACTTC. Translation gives CATSRQGGTSYEQYF. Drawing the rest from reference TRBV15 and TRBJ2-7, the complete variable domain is DAMVIQNPRYQVTQFGKPVTLSCSQTLNHNVMYWYQQKSSQAPKLLFHYYDKDFNNEADTPDNFQSRRPNTSFCFLDIRSPGLGDTAMYLCATSRQGGTSYEQYFGPGTRLTVT.

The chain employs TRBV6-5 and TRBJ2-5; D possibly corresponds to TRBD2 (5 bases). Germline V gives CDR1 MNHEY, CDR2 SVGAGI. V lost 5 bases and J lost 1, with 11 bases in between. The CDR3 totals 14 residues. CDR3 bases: TGTGCCAGCAGTGACGGGGTCTCCCAAGAGACCCAGTACTTC. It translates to CASSDGVSQETQYF.

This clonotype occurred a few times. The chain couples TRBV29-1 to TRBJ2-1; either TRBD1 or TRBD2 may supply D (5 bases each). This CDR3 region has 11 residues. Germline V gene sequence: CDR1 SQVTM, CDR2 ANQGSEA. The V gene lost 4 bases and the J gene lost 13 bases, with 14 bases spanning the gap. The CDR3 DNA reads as TGCAGCGTTGCGGTGGGACCGTTTCAGTTCTTC. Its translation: CSVAVGPFQFF.

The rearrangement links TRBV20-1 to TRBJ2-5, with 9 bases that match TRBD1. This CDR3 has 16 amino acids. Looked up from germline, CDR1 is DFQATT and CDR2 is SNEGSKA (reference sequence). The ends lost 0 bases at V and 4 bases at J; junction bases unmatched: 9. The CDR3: CSAREPGQGLGETQYF. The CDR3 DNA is TGCAGTGCTAGAGAACCGGGACAGGGACTGGGAGAGACCCAGTACTTC.

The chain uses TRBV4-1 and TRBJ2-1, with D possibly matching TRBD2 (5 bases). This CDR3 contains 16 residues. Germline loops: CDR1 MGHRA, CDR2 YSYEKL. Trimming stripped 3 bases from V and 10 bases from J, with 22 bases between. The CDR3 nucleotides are TGCGCCAGCAGCCAGGGCTGGGTCTCGGGAACCTACGAGCAGTTCTTC. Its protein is CASSQGWVSGTYEQFF.

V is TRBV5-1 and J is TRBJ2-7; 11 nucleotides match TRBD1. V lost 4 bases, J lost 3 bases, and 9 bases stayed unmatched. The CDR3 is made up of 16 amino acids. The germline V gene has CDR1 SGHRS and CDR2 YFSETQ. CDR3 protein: CASSIGTGGSVYEQYF. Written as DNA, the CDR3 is TGCGCCAGCAGCATAGGGACAGGGGGAAGTGTCTACGAGCAGTACTTC.

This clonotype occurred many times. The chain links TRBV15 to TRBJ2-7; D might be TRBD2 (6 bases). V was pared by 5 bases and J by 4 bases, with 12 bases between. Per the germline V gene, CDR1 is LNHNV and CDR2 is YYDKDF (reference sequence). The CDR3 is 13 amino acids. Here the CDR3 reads CATSLGGRYEQYF. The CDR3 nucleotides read TGTGCCACCAGCCTCGGGGGTCGGTACGAGCAGTACTTC.

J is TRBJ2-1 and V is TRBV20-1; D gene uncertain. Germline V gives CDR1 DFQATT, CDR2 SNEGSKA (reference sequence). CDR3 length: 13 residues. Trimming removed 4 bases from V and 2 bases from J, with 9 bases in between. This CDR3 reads CSAMDQPYNEQFF. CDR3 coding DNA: TGCAGTGCTATGGACCAGCCCTACAATGAGCAGTTCTTC.

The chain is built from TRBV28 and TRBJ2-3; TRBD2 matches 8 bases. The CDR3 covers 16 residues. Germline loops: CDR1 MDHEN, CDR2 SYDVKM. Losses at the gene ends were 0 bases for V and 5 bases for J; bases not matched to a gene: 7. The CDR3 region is CASSLWKRGIVDTQYF. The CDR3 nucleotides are TGTGCCAGCAGTTTATGGAAGCGGGGGATCGTAGATACGCAGTATTTT.

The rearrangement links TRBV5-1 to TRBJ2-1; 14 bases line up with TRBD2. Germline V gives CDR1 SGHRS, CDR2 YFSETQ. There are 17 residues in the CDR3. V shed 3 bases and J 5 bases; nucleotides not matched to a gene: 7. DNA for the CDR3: TGCGCCAGCAGCTCACCGGGACTAGCGGGAGTTAACAATGAGCAGTTCTTC. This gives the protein CASSSPGLAGVNNEQFF.

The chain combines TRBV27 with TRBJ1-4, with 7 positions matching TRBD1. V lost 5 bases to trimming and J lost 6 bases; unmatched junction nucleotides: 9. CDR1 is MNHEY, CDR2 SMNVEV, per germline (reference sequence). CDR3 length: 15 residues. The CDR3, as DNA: TGTGCCAGCAGTCAGACAGGGCTCTTTTATGAAAAACTGTTTTTT. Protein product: CASSQTGLFYEKLFF. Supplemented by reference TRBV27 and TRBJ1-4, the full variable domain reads EAQVTQNPRYLITVTGKKLTVTCSQNMNHEYMSWYRQDPGLGLRQIYYSMNVEVTDKGDVPEGYKVSRKEKRNFPLILESPSPNQTSLYFCASSQTGLFYEKLFFGSGTQLSVL.

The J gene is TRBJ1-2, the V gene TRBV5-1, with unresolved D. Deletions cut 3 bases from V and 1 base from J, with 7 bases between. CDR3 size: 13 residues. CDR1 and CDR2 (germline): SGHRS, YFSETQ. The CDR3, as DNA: TGCGCCAGCAGCTACAACTTTAACTATGGCTACACCTTC. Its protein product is CASSYNFNYGYTF.

The CDR3 spells CSAWDRVNYGYTF. The CDR3 DNA reads as TGCAGCGCCTGGGACAGGGTAAACTATGGCTACACCTTC. This rearrangement joins TRBV29-1 to TRBJ1-2, with 9 bases aligning to TRBD1. After removal of 7 bases from V and 2 bases from J, the junction contained 5 bases not matched to a gene. The CDR3 covers 13 residues. Germline V CDR1 and CDR2: SQVTM, ANQGSEA. Filled out from reference TRBV29-1 and TRBJ1-2, the complete variable domain reads SAVISQKPSRDICQRGTSLTIQCQVDSQVTMMFWYRQQPGQSLTLIATANQGSEATYESGFVIDKFPISRPNLTFSTLTVSNMSPEDSSIYLCSAWDRVNYGYTFGSGTRLTVV.

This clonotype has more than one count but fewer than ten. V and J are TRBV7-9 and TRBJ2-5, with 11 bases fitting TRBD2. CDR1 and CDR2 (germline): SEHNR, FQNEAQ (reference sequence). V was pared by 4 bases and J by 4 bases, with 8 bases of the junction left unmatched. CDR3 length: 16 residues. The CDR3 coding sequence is TGTGCCAGCAGCTCCACCAGACTAGCGGGAAGAGAGACCCAGTACTTC. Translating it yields CASSSTRLAGRETQYF.

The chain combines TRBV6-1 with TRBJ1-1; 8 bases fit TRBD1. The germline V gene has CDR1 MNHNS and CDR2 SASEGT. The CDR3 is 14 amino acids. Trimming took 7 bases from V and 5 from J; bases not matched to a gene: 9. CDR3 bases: TGTGCCAGCACCCTCGGGACAGGTCGTACTGAAGCTTTCTTT. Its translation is CASTLGTGRTEAFF.

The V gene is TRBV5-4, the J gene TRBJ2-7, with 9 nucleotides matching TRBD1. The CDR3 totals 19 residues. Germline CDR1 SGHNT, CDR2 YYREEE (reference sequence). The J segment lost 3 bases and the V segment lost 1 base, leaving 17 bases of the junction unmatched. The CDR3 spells CASSLHPRAQGARLYEQYF. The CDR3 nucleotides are TGTGCCAGCAGCTTGCACCCAAGGGCACAGGGGGCGAGACTCTACGAGCAGTACTTC.

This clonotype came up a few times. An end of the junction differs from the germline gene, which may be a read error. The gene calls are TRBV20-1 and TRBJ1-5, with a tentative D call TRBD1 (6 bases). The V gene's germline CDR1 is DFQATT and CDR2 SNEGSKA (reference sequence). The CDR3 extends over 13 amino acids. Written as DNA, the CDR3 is TGCAGTGCAGACGAACAGGGCAACCAGCCCCAGCATTTT. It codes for CSADEQGNQPQHF.

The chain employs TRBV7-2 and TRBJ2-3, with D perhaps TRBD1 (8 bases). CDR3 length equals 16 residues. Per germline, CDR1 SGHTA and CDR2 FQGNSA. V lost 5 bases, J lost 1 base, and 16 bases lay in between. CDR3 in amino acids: CASSPPGGQGTDTQYF. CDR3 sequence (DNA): TGTGCCAGCAGCCCCCCGGGGGGACAGGGCACAGATACGCAGTATTTT.

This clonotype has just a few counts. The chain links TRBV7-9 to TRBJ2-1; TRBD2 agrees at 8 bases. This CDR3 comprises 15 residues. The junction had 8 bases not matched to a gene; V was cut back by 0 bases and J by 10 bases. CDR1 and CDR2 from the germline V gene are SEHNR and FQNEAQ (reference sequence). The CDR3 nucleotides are TGTGCCAGCAGCTTAGCGACCGGGAGGGCCGGGGAGCAGTTCTTC. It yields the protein CASSLATGRAGEQFF. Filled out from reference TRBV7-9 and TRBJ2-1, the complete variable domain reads DTGVSQNPRHKITKRGQNVTFRCDPISEHNRLYWYRQTLGQGPEFLTYFQNEAQLEKSRLLSDRFSAERPKGSFSTLEIQRTEQGDSAMYLCASSLATGRAGEQFFGPGTRLTVL.

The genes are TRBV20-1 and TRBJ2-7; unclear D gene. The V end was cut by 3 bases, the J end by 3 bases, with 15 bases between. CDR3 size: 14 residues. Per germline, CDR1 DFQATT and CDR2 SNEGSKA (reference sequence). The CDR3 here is CSASGQVSFYEQYF. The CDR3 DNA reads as TGCAGTGCTAGTGGTCAGGTGTCTTTCTACGAGCAGTACTTC.

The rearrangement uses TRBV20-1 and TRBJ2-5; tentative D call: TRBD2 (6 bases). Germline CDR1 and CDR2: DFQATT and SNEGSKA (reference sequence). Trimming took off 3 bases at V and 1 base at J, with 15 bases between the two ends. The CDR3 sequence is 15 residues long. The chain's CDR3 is CSASSQTSRQETQYF. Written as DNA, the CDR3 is TGCAGTGCTAGCTCTCAGACTAGTCGCCAAGAGACCCAGTACTTC.

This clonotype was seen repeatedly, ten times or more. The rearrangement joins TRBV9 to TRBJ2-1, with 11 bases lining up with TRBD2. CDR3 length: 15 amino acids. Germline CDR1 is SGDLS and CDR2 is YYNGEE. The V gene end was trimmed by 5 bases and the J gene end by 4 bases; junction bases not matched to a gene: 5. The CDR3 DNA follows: TGTGCCAGCAGTGGGACTAGCGGAATATACAATGAGCAGTTCTTC. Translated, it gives CASSGTSGIYNEQFF.

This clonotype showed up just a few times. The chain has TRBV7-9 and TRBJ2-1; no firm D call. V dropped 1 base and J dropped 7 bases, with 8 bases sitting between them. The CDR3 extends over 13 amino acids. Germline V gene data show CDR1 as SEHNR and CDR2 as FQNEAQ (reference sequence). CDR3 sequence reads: CASSLGSWNEQFF. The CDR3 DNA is TGTGCCAGCAGCTTAGGTAGCTGGAATGAGCAGTTCTTC.

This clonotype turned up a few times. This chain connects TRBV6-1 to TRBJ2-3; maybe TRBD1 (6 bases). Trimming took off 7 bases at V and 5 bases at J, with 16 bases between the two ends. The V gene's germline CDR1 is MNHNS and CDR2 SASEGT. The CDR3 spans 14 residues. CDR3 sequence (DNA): TGTGCCAGCAAGGACAATCTACAGGGAGATACGCAGTATTTT. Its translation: CASKDNLQGDTQYF.

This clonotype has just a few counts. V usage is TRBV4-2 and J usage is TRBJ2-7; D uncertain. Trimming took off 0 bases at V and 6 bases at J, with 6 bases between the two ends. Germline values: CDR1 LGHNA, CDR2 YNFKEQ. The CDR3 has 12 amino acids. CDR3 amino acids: CASSQDSVEQYF. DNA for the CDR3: TGTGCCAGCAGCCAAGATTCAGTCGAGCAGTACTTC.